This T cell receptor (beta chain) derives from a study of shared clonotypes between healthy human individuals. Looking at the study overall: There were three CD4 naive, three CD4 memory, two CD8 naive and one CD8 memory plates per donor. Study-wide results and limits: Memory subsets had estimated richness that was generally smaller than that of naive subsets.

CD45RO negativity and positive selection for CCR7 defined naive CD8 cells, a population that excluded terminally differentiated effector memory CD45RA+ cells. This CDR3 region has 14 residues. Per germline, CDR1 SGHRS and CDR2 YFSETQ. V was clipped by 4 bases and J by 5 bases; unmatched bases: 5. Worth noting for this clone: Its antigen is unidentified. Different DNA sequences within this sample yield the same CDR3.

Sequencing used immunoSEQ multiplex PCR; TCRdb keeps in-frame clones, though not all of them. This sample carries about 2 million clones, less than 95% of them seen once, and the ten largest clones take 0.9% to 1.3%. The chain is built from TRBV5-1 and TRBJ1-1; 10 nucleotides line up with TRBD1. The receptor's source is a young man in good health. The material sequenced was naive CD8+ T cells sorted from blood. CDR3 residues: CASSPWDRGTEAFF. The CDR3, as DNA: TGCGCCAGCAGCCCATGGGACAGGGGAACTGAAGCTTTCTTT.